What follows are 10 T cell receptor beta chains derived from one specimen sequenced in a study of Graves' ophthalmopathy and Graves' hyperthyroidism. Scientists amplified the TCR beta CDR3 regions from RNA transcripts. Second-round multiplex PCR followed a first-round RT-PCR using HTBI primers. TCRdb independently ran MiXCR on the multiplex PCR reads; one entry per CDR3 protein. Of almost 40,000 distinct CDR3 sequences listed, 50% are singletons. The sequencing input was peripheral blood. These receptors were taken from an adult woman with stable Graves' hyperthyroidism.

V is TRBV6-6 and J is TRBJ2-5, with 15 bases aligning to TRBD2. The trim removed 6 bases at V and 9 bases at J, leaving 5 bases unmatched. The CDR3 consists of 14 residues. Germline V gene sequence: CDR1 MNHNY, CDR2 SVGAGI (reference sequence). In DNA form, the CDR3 reads TGTGCCAGCAGCGGACTAGCGGGAGGGAGATCCCAGTACTTC. Protein sequence: CASSGLAGGRSQYF.

The chain has TRBV25-1 and TRBJ1-6, with unresolved D. Germline lookup yields CDR1 MGHDK and CDR2 SYGVNS. V was shortened by 2 bases and J by 10 bases, with 6 bases between the two germline ends. This CDR3 comprises 12 residues. CDR3 sequence: CASSEGMSPLHF. The DNA of the CDR3 is TGTGCCAGCAGTGAAGGGATGTCACCCCTCCACTTT. Combining the CDR3 with reference TRBV25-1 and TRBJ1-6 gives the whole variable domain EADIYQTPRYLVIGTGKKITLECSQTMGHDKMYWYQQDPGMELHLIHYSYGVNSTEKGDLSSESTVSRIRTEHFPLTLESARPSHTSQYLCASSEGMSPLHFGNGTRLTVT.

The CDR3 bases are TGTGCCATCAGTGTGTCAATCAGTAACTATGGCTACACCTTC. This codes for CAISVSISNYGYTF. The chain couples TRBV10-3 to TRBJ1-2; unclear D gene. V lost 4 bases and J 1 base, leaving 10 bases between the germline ends. The V gene's germline CDR1 is ENHRY and CDR2 SYGVKD. This CDR3 spans 14 amino acids.

The V call is TRBV25-1, the J call TRBJ1-2, with TRBD1 matching 10 bases. Looked up from germline, CDR1 is MGHDK and CDR2 is SYGVNS. V lost 5 bases and J lost 4; bases outside the gene matches: 4. The CDR3 covers 14 residues. CDR3 sequence: CASSRQGAIYGYTF. The CDR3 region has the DNA TGTGCCAGCAGTCGACAGGGGGCAATCTATGGCTACACCTTC.

There are many counts of this clonotype. The chain joins TRBV29-1 to TRBJ1-1; 10 nucleotides align to TRBD1. Losses at the gene ends were 3 bases for V and 11 bases for J; bases not matched to a gene: 0. This CDR3 has 10 residues. Germline-derived CDR1 and CDR2 are SQVTM and ANQGSEA. The CDR3: CSVEGQGAFF. CDR3 bases: TGCAGCGTTGAGGGACAGGGGGCTTTCTTT.

This clonotype was recorded once. Being one base from a much bigger clone, this may be a read error. The chain couples TRBV20-1 to TRBJ2-7; 13 positions match TRBD2. The J call may be wrong; the DNA end is better matched by TRBJ2-5. The germline CDR1 and CDR2 sequences are DFQATT and SNEGSKA (reference sequence). The CDR3 has 15 residues. The CDR3 loop is CSTRGTSGRAETQYF. The CDR3 bases are TGCAGTACTAGGGGAACTAGCGGGAGGGCAGAGACCCAGTACTTC.

This clonotype was seen at least ten times. The CDR3 here is CASSHERGGTYEQYF. CDR3 DNA: TGCGCCAGCAGCCATGAACGCGGGGGAACCTACGAGCAGTACTTC. V usage is TRBV4-1 and J usage is TRBJ2-7; 7 nucleotides match TRBD2. CDR3 length: 15 amino acids. Germline loops: CDR1 MGHRA, CDR2 YSYEKL. V lost 3 bases to trimming and J lost 2 bases; unmatched junction nucleotides: 7.

The rearrangement links TRBV5-5 to TRBJ2-5, with 8 bases that match TRBD2. The V gene end was trimmed by 6 bases and the J gene end by 2 bases; junction bases not matched to a gene: 6. CDR1 is SGHKS, CDR2 YYEKEE, per germline (reference sequence). CDR3 length: 14 residues. CDR3 in DNA: TGTGCCAGCACTCCGGGGGGGCCTCAAGAGACCCAGTACTTC. This codes for CASTPGGPQETQYF.

This clonotype was observed a handful of times. The rearrangement joins TRBV15 to TRBJ1-5; unclear D gene. CDR3 length: 13 residues. Looked up from germline, CDR1 is LNHNV and CDR2 is YYDKDF (reference sequence). Trimming left V 9 bases short and J 0 bases short, with 9 bases between. The CDR3 here is CATSTDSNQPQHF. CDR3 DNA sequence: TGTGCCACTAGTACAGATAGCAATCAGCCCCAGCATTTT.

Regarding this clonotype: The final CDR3 position lacks the conserved phenylalanine or tryptophan, pointing to a likely read error. It is unclear where the CDR3 begins or ends on the DNA, so no DNA is shown, and the CDR3 is as TCRdb lists it. The rearrangement links TRBV7-3 to TRBJ2-5; TRBD2 was called by the table and not checked on the DNA. The CDR3 spans 11 residues, counting both ends. Germline assignment: CDR1 SGHTA and CDR2 FQGTGA. The CDR3 loop is CASSLTDGPNT.